The present entry profiles one T cell receptor beta chain with its context. This sample is part of a study of CD8 T cells in Susac syndrome. From germline, CDR1 is SGHNT and CDR2 YYREEE (reference sequence). V lost 4 bases to trimming and J lost 4 bases; unmatched junction nucleotides: 17. The CDR3 totals 18 residues. Sequencing targeted TCR beta in blood CD8+ and CD4+ T cells. Included as multiple sclerosis controls were treatment-naive patients who had stable or active relapsing-remitting disease. The RNA input was 0.5 to 1 ug, and it was reverse transcribed with random hexamers. Coverage of TCR beta CDR3 amplification by immunoSEQ multiplex PCR extended to 54 Vbeta and 13 Jbeta. A single record per CDR3 protein comes from TCRdb applying MiXCR to the immunoSEQ multiplex PCR reads. The repertoire has around 79,000 distinct CDR3 sequences, approximately 95% of them found once; the top ten carry about 0.38%.

This chain joins TRBV5-4 and TRBJ1-1; 9 nucleotides align to TRBD1. The sample comprised CD8+ T cells from PBMCs. The sequence was collected from a human donor with multiple sclerosis. DNA for the CDR3: TGTGCCAGCAGCGTTGGACAGGGGACGATGAGGGGCGCCACTGAAGCTTTCTTT. This sequence encodes CASSVGQGTMRGATEAFF.